This T cell receptor beta chain was obtained from a study of blood T cell repertoires in COVID-19 (dated by TCRdb to 2018 to 2020). Study-wide context: Samples from collaborators originated in the United States, Italy and Spain and spanned both the acute and convalescent phases of COVID-19. Where available, HLA class I and class II types were obtained from metadata supplied by the sample provider rather than from assay-based typing. The sample metadata nearly always contained a de-identified subject ID, COVID-19 status, age in years and sex. Deeply sampled blood TCRbeta repertoires from subjects exposed to, actively infected with, or recovered from COVID-19 were included in the dataset. The repertoires were released in a freely available public database intended as a resource for research on the immune response to SARS-CoV-2. The material from the prospective study consisted of cDNA or gDNA derived from T cells, B-cell-depleted T cells, or PBMCs. The samples were drawn from two sources: the first 160 participants of the ongoing ImmuneRACE study, and approximately 1,300 subjects contributed by 6 global collaborators.

TCRbeta CDR3 regions were amplified from genomic DNA by means of the immunoSEQ Assay, a bias-controlled multiplex PCR. Regarding the original processing steps: Within the assay, amplification of reference gene primers was used to estimate how many nucleated cells each sample contained. To quantify the absolute abundance of each unique TCRbeta CDR3 rearrangement, sequence reads were collapsed and filtered. For each sample, productive Simpson clonality was calculated as the square root of Simpson's diversity index across productive rearrangements. This immuneACCESS table, as held by TCRdb, lists in-frame sequences with V and J called but not all clones. Of the missing ones, under half trace to an unresolved V gene in checked studies; the others have no known cause. That table furnishes V, J and clone size, whereas the DNA furnished D and trimming. The sample includes roughly 43,000 clones, with around 86% observed a single time. The ten largest clones add up to approximately 8% of the sample.

The collaborating institutions used their own protocols to collect whole blood in K2EDTA tubes. For TCRbeta analysis, collaborators shipped samples as frozen whole blood, isolated PBMCs, or DNA extracted from either of those sample types. As concerns this clone: This clone's antigen is unknown. There are no base qualities to consult, and no much larger clone falls within one base.

What the authors observed across the whole study: The quantity of clinical and demographic metadata differed by source and by participant and was supplied without curation.

The CDR3 measures 18 amino acids from cysteine to phenylalanine. The entry retains the CDR3 DNA only, 54 bases that are in frame from base 1. V has 0 bases trimmed and J has 7 bases trimmed; junction bases matching no gene number 14. CDR1 LNHNV and CDR2 YYDKDF were looked up in the germline V gene (reference sequence). The TCR sequence derives from a man between 60 and 75 years old with active COVID-19. The sequence links TRBV15 to TRBJ2-1; 8 nucleotides in the junction match TRBD2. The sample taken for sequencing was peripheral blood. The DNA reads TGTGCCACCAGCAGAGACCTCCGGGGTAGCGGGATTTTGAATGAGCAGTTCTTC. Its protein product is CATSRDLRGSGILNEQFF.